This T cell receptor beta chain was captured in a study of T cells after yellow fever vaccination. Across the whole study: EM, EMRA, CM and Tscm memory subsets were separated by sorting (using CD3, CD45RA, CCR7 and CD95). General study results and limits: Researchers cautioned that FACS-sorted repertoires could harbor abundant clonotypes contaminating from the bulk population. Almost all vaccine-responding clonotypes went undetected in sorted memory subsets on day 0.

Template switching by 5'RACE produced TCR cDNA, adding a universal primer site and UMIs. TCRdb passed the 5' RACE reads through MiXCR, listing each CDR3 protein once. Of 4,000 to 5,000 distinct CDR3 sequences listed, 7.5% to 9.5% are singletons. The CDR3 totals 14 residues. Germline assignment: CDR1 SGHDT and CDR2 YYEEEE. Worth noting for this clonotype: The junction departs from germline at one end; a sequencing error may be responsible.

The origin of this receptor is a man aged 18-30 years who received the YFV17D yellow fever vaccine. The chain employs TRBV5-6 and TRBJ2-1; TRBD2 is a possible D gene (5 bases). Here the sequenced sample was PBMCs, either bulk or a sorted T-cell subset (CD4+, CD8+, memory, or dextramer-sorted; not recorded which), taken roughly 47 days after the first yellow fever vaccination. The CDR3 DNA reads TGTGCCATCAGCCCCGGGGTCCGGTACAATGAGCAGTTCTTC. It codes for CAISPGVRYNEQFF.